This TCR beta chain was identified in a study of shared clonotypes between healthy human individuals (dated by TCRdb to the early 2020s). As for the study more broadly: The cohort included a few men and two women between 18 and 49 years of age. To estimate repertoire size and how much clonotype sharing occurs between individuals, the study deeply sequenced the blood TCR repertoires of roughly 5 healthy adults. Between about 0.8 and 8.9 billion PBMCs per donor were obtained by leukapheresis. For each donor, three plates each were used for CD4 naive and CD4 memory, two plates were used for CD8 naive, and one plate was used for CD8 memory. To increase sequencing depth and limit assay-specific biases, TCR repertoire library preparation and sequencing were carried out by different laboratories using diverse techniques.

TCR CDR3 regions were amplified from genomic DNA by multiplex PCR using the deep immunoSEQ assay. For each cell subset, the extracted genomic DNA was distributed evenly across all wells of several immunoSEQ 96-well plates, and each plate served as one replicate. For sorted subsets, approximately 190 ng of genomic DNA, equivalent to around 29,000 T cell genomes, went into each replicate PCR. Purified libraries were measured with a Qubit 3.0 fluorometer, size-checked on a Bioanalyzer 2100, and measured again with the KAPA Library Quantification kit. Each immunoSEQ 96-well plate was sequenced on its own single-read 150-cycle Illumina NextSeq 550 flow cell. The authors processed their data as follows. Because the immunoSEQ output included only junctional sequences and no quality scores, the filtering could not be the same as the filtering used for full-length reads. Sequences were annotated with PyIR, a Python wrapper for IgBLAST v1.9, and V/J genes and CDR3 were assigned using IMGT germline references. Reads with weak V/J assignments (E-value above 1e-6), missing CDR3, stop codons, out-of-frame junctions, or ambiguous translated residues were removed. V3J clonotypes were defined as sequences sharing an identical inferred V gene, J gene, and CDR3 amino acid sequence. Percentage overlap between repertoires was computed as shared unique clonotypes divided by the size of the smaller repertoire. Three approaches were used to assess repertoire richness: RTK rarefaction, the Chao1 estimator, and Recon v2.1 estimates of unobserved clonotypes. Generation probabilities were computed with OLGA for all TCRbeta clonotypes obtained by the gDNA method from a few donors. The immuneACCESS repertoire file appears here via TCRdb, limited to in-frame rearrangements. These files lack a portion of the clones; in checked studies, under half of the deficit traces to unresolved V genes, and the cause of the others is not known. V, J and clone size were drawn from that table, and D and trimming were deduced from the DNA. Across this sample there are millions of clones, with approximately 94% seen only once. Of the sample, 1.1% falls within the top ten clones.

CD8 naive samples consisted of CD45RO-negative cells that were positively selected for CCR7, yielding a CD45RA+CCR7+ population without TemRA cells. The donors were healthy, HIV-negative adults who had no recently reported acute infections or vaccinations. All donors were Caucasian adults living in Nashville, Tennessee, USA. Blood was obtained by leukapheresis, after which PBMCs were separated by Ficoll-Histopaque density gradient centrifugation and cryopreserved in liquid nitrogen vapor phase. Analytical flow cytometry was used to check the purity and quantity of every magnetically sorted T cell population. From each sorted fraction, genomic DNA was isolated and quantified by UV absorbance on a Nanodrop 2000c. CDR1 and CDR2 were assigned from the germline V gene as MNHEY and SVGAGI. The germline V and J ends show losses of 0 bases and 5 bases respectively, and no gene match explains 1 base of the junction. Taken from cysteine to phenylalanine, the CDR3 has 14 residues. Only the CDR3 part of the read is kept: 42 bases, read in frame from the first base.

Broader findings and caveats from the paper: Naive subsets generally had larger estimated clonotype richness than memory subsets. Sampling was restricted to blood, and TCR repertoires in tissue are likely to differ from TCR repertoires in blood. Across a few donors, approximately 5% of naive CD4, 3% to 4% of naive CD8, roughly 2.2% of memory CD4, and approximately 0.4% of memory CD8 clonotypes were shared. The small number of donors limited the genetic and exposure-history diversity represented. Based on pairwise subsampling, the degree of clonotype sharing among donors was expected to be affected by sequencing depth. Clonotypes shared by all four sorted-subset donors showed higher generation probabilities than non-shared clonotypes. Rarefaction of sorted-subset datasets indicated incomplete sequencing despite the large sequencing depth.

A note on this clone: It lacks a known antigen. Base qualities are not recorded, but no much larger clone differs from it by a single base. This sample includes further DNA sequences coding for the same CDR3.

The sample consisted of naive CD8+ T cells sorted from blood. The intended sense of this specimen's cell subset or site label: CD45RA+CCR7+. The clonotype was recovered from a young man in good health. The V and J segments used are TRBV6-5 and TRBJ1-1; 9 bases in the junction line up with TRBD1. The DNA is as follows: TGTGCCAGCAGTTACTCGACAGGGGGAACTGAAGCTTTCTTT. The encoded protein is CASSYSTGGTEAFF.